Below are 25 T cell receptor beta chains sequenced from a single sample in a study of shared clonotypes between healthy human individuals. Profiled with immunoSEQ multiplex PCR; TCRdb holds only in-frame clones, not every one. The sample has a few hundred thousand clones, roughly three quarters seen once. Source material: PBMCs. The receptor set was obtained from a middle-aged woman in good health. Some clones in this sample may be carry-over from other donors' samples.

The genes are TRBV25-1 and TRBJ2-7, with TRBD1 as a possible D gene (5 bases). CDR1 and CDR2 (germline): MGHDK, SYGVNS. CDR3 size: 13 residues. V was pared by 5 bases and J by 2 bases, with 10 bases between. The CDR3 is CASSFQGTYEQYF. The CDR3 nucleotides are TGTGCCAGCAGTTTTCAGGGTACCTACGAGCAGTACTTC.

This chain joins TRBV7-9 and TRBJ2-3; perhaps TRBD2 as D (5 bases). Germline V lookup: CDR1 SEHNR, CDR2 FQNEAQ (reference sequence). V was clipped by 3 bases and J by 1 base, with 11 bases between them. CDR3 size: 15 residues. CDR3 region: CASSFGFGGTDTQYF. The CDR3 region has the DNA TGTGCCAGCAGCTTCGGGTTCGGGGGCACAGATACGCAGTATTTT.

This clone was counted a single time. V gene TRBV7-2 combines with J gene TRBJ1-2; D may be TRBD1 (6 bases). V was clipped by 5 bases and J by 5 bases, with 12 bases between them. The CDR3 runs to 13 residues. The germline V gene has CDR1 SGHTA and CDR2 FQGNSA. In nucleotides, the CDR3 is TGTGCCAGCAGCCCGGACAGTCTTTATGGCTACACCTTC. Translated, it gives CASSPDSLYGYTF.

This chain connects TRBV6-5 to TRBJ2-7, with D possibly being TRBD1 (5 bases). The CDR3 runs to 12 residues. Trimming took 2 bases from V and 4 from J, leaving 6 bases between them. The germline V gene has CDR1 MNHEY and CDR2 SVGAGI. CDR3 nucleotide sequence: TGTGCCAGCAGTTACCAGGGTTACGAGCAGTACTTC. This codes for CASSYQGYEQYF.

V usage is TRBV11-2 and J usage is TRBJ2-7; TRBD2 aligns across 7 bases. From germline, CDR1 is SGHAT and CDR2 FQNNGV. V gave up 5 bases and J gave up 2 bases; unmatched junction bases: 3. This CDR3 comprises 13 residues. This CDR3 is CASSPGLAYEQYF. CDR3 nucleotides: TGTGCCAGCAGCCCAGGACTAGCCTACGAGCAGTACTTC.

This clone appeared once. A far larger clone differs by one base, so this is likely a read error. This same CDR3 is encoded by further DNA sequences in the sample. This CDR3 is CAWSGTYEQYF. The CDR3 DNA sequence: TGCGCCTGGAGTGGCACCTACGAGCAGTACTTC. This rearrangement joins TRBV30 to TRBJ2-7; D unclear. Germline CDR1 is GTSNPN and CDR2 is SVGIG (reference sequence). The CDR3 loop spans 11 amino acids.

This sequence joins TRBV2 and TRBJ2-2; the D is unclear. This CDR3 contains 13 residues. Trimming removed 7 bases from V and 1 base from J, with 7 bases in between. Germline values: CDR1 SNHLY, CDR2 FYNNEI. In DNA, the CDR3 is TGTGCCAGCAAACTGATGAACACCGGGGAGCTGTTTTTT. It codes for CASKLMNTGELFF.

With respect to this clone: It differs at one base from a far larger clone, so likely a read error. The sample has other DNA sequences that encode this CDR3 too. The chain uses TRBV5-1 and TRBJ1-1; 8 positions agree with TRBD1. This CDR3 is 13 amino acids long. Trimming at V came to 0 bases and at J to 11 bases, leaving 6 bases not matched to a gene. Germline V gene sequence: CDR1 SGHRS, CDR2 YFSETQ. DNA for the CDR3: TGCGCCAGCAGCTTGGACAGGGGGAATGCGGCTTTCTTT. It yields the protein CASSLDRGNAAFF.

About this clone: Additional DNA sequences in this sample encode the identical CDR3. This chain uses TRBV27 with TRBJ2-7, with 9 bases matching TRBD1. CDR1 is MNHEY and CDR2 is SMNVEV in the germline V gene (reference sequence). V lost 5 bases to trimming and J lost 7 bases; unmatched junction nucleotides: 15. This CDR3 has 16 residues. Here the CDR3 DNA reads TGTGCCAGCAGTCCAGGGACAGGGCGAGCTAAGTATGAGCAGTACTTC. This encodes CASSPGTGRAKYEQYF.

The chain uses TRBV15 and TRBJ2-5, with D perhaps being TRBD1 or TRBD2 (6 bases each). CDR1 is LNHNV and CDR2 is YYDKDF in the germline V gene (reference sequence). CDR3 length: 14 residues. The V end was cut by 5 bases, the J end by 7 bases, with 17 bases between. In nucleotides, the CDR3 is TGTGCCACCAGCGGGACCTTCAGGGGAGGGACCCAGTACTTC. Its protein product is CATSGTFRGGTQYF. Filled out from reference TRBV15 and TRBJ2-5, the complete variable domain reads DAMVIQNPRYQVTQFGKPVTLSCSQTLNHNVMYWYQQKSSQAPKLLFHYYDKDFNNEADTPDNFQSRRPNTSFCFLDIRSPGLGDTAMYLCATSGTFRGGTQYFGPGTRLLVL.

This chain uses TRBV5-1 with TRBJ2-5; tentatively, D is TRBD2 (5 bases). Germline V CDR1 and CDR2: SGHRS, YFSETQ. The CDR3 is 15 amino acids. V was cut by 0 bases and J by 5 bases, with 14 bases left in between. DNA of the CDR3: TGCGCCAGCAGCTTGGTTGTGGGAGCCCTGGAGACCCAGTACTTC. It encodes CASSLVVGALETQYF.

As to this clone: A read error likely explains this, since a far larger clone differs by one base. Other DNA sequences in the same sample also yield this CDR3. The chain couples TRBV7-7 to TRBJ2-5, with 8 nucleotides matching TRBD1. Germline V gene data show CDR1 as SSHAT and CDR2 as FNYEAQ (reference sequence). The CDR3 covers 15 residues. DNA for the CDR3: TGTGCCAGCAGCTTAGCCAGGGGGCCCCAAGAGACCCAATACTTC. This sequence encodes CASSLARGPQETQYF.

The chain couples TRBV5-1 to TRBJ2-7, with TRBD2 matching 13 bases. V gave up 4 bases and J gave up 10 bases; unmatched junction bases: 11. From germline, CDR1 is SGHRS and CDR2 YFSETQ. There are 15 residues in the CDR3. CDR3 residues: CASSPGLAGVPGQYF. For the CDR3, the DNA is TGCGCCAGCAGCCCTGGACTAGCGGGAGTTCCGGGTCAGTACTTC. The entire variable domain, with the rest obtained from reference TRBV5-1 and TRBJ2-7, is as follows: KAGVTQTPRYLIKTRGQQVTLSCSPISGHRSVSWYQQTPGQGLQFLFEYFSETQRNKGNFPGRFSGRQFSNSRSEMNVSTLELGDSALYLCASSPGLAGVPGQYFGPGTRLTVT.

This clone came up many times. This chain joins TRBV6-4 and TRBJ2-1; possibly TRBD1 for D (6 bases). Trimming removed 3 bases from V and 8 bases from J, with 14 bases in between. The CDR3 extends over 14 amino acids. The germline CDR1 and CDR2 sequences are MRHNA and SNTAGT. The CDR3 coding sequence is TGTGCCAGCAGTGAATCAGGGGTTGCGGATGAGCAGTTCTTC. Its protein is CASSESGVADEQFF.

The chain uses TRBV7-2 and TRBJ2-7; 8 positions agree with TRBD2. Unmatched junction bases numbered 1, after V lost 1 base and J lost 5 bases. Germline V gene data show CDR1 as SGHTA and CDR2 as FQGNSA. The CDR3 length is 13 residues. CDR3 DNA sequence: TGTGCCAGCAGCTTAGTAGCGGGGCACGAGCAGTACTTC. As protein: CASSLVAGHEQYF.

The chain recombines TRBV5-6 with TRBJ1-3; TRBD1 is a possible D gene (5 bases). Trimming pared 2 bases from V and 3 bases from J, leaving 18 bases between. Looked up from germline, CDR1 is SGHDT and CDR2 is YYEEEE. The CDR3 is 17 residues long. The CDR3 DNA reads TGTGCCAGCAGCTTACTAGACAGTAGGGATAGTGGAAACACCATATATTTT. This sequence encodes CASSLLDSRDSGNTIYF.

The chain is built from TRBV14 and TRBJ1-4; TRBD1 matches at 9 bases. J was trimmed by 8 bases and V by 1 base; bases with no gene match: 11. The CDR3 sequence is 17 residues long. Germline V lookup: CDR1 SGHDN, CDR2 FVKESK. The CDR3: CASSQGQGEGGVEKLFF. The CDR3 DNA is TGTGCCAGCAGCCAAGGACAGGGGGAGGGAGGGGTCGAAAAACTGTTTTTT. The whole variable domain, remainder taken from reference TRBV14 and TRBJ1-4, is EAGVTQFPSHSVIEKGQTVTLRCDPISGHDNLYWYRRVMGKEIKFLLHFVKESKQDESGMPNNRFLAERTGGTYSTLKVQPAELEDSGVYFCASSQGQGEGGVEKLFFGSGTQLSVL.

The rearrangement joins TRBV29-1 to TRBJ2-2; 10 bases agree with TRBD1. Trimming cost V 4 bases and J 2 bases; bases outside gene matches: 10. The CDR3 is made up of 17 amino acids. Germline assignment: CDR1 SQVTM and CDR2 ANQGSEA. The CDR3 spells CSVARDRGLQNTGELFF. The CDR3, as DNA: TGCAGCGTTGCCCGGGACAGGGGTCTTCAAAACACCGGGGAGCTGTTTTTT.

The chain combines TRBV4-3 with TRBJ2-7; D might be TRBD2 (5 bases). This CDR3 is built from 14 residues. Germline V gene data show CDR1 as LGHNA and CDR2 as YSLEER. The germline V and J ends were trimmed by 3 bases and 7 bases, with 16 bases remaining between them. The CDR3 protein is CASSQVRAAREQYF. The CDR3 DNA reads as TGCGCCAGCAGCCAGGTGCGGGCGGCTAGGGAGCAGTACTTC.

This sequence joins TRBV7-6 and TRBJ1-5; 7 bases are a match to TRBD1. The CDR3 has 17 amino acids. The V segment lost 1 base and the J segment 0 bases; nucleotides outside the gene matches: 6. Germline CDR1 reads SGHVS; CDR2 reads FNYEAQ. CDR3: CASSLEAGGYSNQPQHF. The CDR3 nucleotides read TGTGCCAGCAGCTTAGAGGCAGGGGGATATAGCAATCAGCCCCAGCATTTT.

J is TRBJ1-4 and V is TRBV28, with D maybe TRBD1 (5 bases). V was shortened by 6 bases and J by 8 bases, with 7 bases between the two germline ends. Germline lookup yields CDR1 MDHEN and CDR2 SYDVKM. The CDR3 sequence is 11 residues long. This CDR3 is CASSRDEKLFF. The CDR3 coding sequence is TGTGCCAGCAGCCGGGACGAAAAACTGTTTTTT.

Comments on this clone: The identical CDR3 is also encoded by other nucleotide sequences in the sample. The V call is TRBV18, the J call TRBJ2-7; D is unresolved. Germline V CDR1 and CDR2: KGHSH, LQKENI. CDR3 length equals 13 residues. The V end lost 0 bases, the J end lost 1 base, and 4 bases lay between the germline ends. In DNA, the CDR3 is TGTGCCAGCTCACCACCATTTTCCTACGAGCAGTACTTC. Protein sequence: CASSPPFSYEQYF.

As DNA, the CDR3 is TGTGCCAGCAGAGGCTCGGCGGGAGCTGGGCATGAGCAGTTCTTC. It codes for CASRGSAGAGHEQFF. This chain links TRBV2 with TRBJ2-1; 7 nucleotides match TRBD2. CDR3 length equals 15 residues. The germline V gene has CDR1 SNHLY and CDR2 FYNNEI. Losses at the gene ends were 6 bases for V and 8 bases for J; bases not matched to a gene: 13.

This rearrangement joins TRBV28 to TRBJ2-7, with 7 bases fitting TRBD1. The CDR3 contains 12 residues. The germline CDR1 and CDR2 sequences are MDHEN and SYDVKM. Unmatched junction bases numbered 5, after V lost 7 bases and J lost 5 bases. The CDR3 sequence is CASTEGANEQYF. Here the CDR3 DNA reads TGTGCCAGCACCGAGGGGGCGAACGAGCAGTACTTC.

This clone is a singleton in its sample. This sample also contains other DNA sequences that code for the same CDR3. The chain has TRBV7-2 and TRBJ1-2; D call uncertain. Germline CDR1 SGHTA, CDR2 FQGNSA. Trimming left V 5 bases short and J 2 bases short, with 9 bases between. CDR3 length: 13 amino acids. The DNA of the CDR3 is TGTGCCAGCAGCCTTGGACGGAACTATGGCTACACCTTC. It yields the protein CASSLGRNYGYTF.